This T cell receptor beta chain appears in the sequencing data of a study of T cell changes during pregnancy in multiple sclerosis. The assay was immunoSEQ multiplex PCR, and TCRdb's table has in-frame clones only and misses some. Among approximately 85,000 clones listed, about 95% were seen once. The sample here was peripheral blood, taken in the third trimester of pregnancy. This TCR derives from a female donor with multiple sclerosis, enrolled in a pregnancy study.

CDR3 sequence reads: CASSEDSSTYGYTF. CDR3 bases: TGTGCCAGCAGCGAGGACAGCTCCACTTATGGCTACACCTTC. This chain links TRBV9 with TRBJ1-2; D might be TRBD1 (6 bases). This CDR3 is built from 14 residues. In germline, CDR1 is SGDLS, CDR2 YYNGEE. Trimming stripped 3 bases from V and 5 bases from J, with 14 bases between.